What follows is one TCR beta chain and its context. The sample belongs to a study of identical twins. CDR1 and CDR2 from the germline V gene are SGHTA and FQGNSA. CDR3 length: 14 amino acids. Trimming stripped 2 bases from V and 3 bases from J, with 11 bases between. Every sampled donor was Caucasian and healthy. TCRdb called the 5' RACE reads again in MiXCR, with one record for every CDR3 protein. The table records roughly 720,000 distinct CDR3 sequences, 18% of them present only once. These same records also appear under a second study, on T cells expressing NK-cell markers. That study adds: Roughly 1.0-8% of CD8+ T cells in roughly six donors belonged to dominant NKG2C+ clonotypes.

Sequencing input: PBMCs. The V call is TRBV7-2, the J call TRBJ2-7, with D uncertain. This TCR came from a woman under 30 in good health. In DNA form, the CDR3 reads TGTGCCAGCAGCTTATGGGCTGTTTACTACGAGCAGTACTTC. It translates to CASSLWAVYYEQYF.